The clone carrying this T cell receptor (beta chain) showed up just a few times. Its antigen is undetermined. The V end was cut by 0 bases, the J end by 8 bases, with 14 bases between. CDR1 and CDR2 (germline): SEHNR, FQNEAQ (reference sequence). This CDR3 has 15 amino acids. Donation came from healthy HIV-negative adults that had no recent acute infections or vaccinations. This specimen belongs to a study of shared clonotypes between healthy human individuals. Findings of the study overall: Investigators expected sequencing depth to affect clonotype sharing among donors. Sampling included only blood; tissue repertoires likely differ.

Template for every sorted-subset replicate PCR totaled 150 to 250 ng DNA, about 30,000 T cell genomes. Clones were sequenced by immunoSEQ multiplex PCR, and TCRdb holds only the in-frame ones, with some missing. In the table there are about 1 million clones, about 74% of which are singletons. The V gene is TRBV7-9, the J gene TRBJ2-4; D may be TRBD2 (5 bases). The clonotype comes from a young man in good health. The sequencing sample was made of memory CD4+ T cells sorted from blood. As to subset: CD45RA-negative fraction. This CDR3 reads CASSLAEGGWDIQYF. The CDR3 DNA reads TGTGCCAGCAGCTTAGCCGAGGGTGGTTGGGACATTCAGTACTTC.